The 10 T cell receptor beta chains below come from one sample, sequenced in a study of CXCR3-negative and CXCR3-positive naive CD8 T cells. It was by 5' RACE with UMI labels that the TRB cDNA libraries were prepared. TCRdb reanalyzed the 5' RACE reads, giving one entry per CDR3 protein sequence and no DNA. The sample holds roughly 71,000 distinct CDR3 sequences. Sequencing was done on a sample of naive CXCR3- CD8+ T cells from blood. Subset defined: CD45RO-CCR7+CD27+CD95- naive CD8+ T cells lacking CXCR3 (TNR3-). The receptors originated from a human donor in good health. Some clones in this sample may be carry-over from other donors' samples.

By frequency, this clonotype is medium-sized. V and J are TRBV7-6 and TRBJ2-7; TCRdb indicates TRBD2, and absent DNA this call remains unverified. CDR3 size: 14 residues. The V gene's germline CDR1 is SGHVS and CDR2 FNYEAQ. The CDR3 region is CASSPGRASYEQYF.

The chain carries TRBV15 and TRBJ1-2; TCRdb gives TRBD1 as the D gene, but with no DNA this cannot be confirmed. Germline-derived CDR1 and CDR2 are LNHNV and YYDKDF (reference sequence). The CDR3 is 15 amino acids. This chain's CDR3 is CATSREETGNYGYTF.

The V and J genes are TRBV15 and TRBJ2-2; TCRdb's D call, TRBD1, is unchecked because there is no DNA. Germline CDR1 and CDR2: LNHNV and YYDKDF (reference sequence). The length of the CDR3 is 19 residues. The CDR3: CATSSPPGTNYLRPGELFF.

The J gene is TRBJ2-3, the V gene TRBV3-1. This CDR3 is 12 amino acids long. Germline CDR1 reads LGHDT; CDR2 reads YNNKEL (reference sequence). The CDR3 spells CASSPTTDTQYF.

CDR3 sequence: CASSPLIAGEKSTYNEQFF. The V call is TRBV7-9, the J call TRBJ2-1; TCRdb reports TRBD2, a call that lacks DNA to check it against. Germline V gene data show CDR1 as SEHNR and CDR2 as FQNEAQ (reference sequence). The CDR3 sequence is 19 residues long. Full variable domain (remainder filled in from reference TRBV7-9 and TRBJ2-1): DTGVSQNPRHKITKRGQNVTFRCDPISEHNRLYWYRQTLGQGPEFLTYFQNEAQLEKSRLLSDRFSAERPKGSFSTLEIQRTEQGDSAMYLCASSPLIAGEKSTYNEQFFGPGTRLTVL.

The chain links TRBV5-1 to TRBJ1-1. Germline V gene lookup returns CDR1 SGHRS and CDR2 YFSETQ. There are 11 residues in the CDR3. The CDR3 here is CASSLDGEAFF.

The gene calls are TRBV4-1 and TRBJ2-1; TCRdb's D call of TRBD1 is untestable without DNA. The CDR3 length is 11 residues. Germline-derived CDR1 and CDR2 are MGHRA and YSYEKL. CDR3 loop: CASSLGPLCFF.

The rearrangement links TRBV7-6 to TRBJ2-5; TCRdb selects TRBD1, and the lack of DNA leaves this call unchecked. Germline CDR1 reads SGHVS; CDR2 reads FNYEAQ. The CDR3 extends over 15 amino acids. This chain's CDR3 is CASSLIWGAEETQYF.

The chain links TRBV29-1 to TRBJ2-7; with no DNA, the TCRdb D assignment of TRBD1 cannot be verified. This CDR3 is built from 15 residues. Germline V gene data show CDR1 as SQVTM and CDR2 as ANQGSEA. The CDR3 protein is CSVEAIQGPLYEQYF.

V gene TRBV6-5 combines with J gene TRBJ2-1. Germline V lookup: CDR1 MNHEY, CDR2 SVGAGI. The CDR3 sequence is 13 residues long. The CDR3 region is CASSYRDYNEQFF.